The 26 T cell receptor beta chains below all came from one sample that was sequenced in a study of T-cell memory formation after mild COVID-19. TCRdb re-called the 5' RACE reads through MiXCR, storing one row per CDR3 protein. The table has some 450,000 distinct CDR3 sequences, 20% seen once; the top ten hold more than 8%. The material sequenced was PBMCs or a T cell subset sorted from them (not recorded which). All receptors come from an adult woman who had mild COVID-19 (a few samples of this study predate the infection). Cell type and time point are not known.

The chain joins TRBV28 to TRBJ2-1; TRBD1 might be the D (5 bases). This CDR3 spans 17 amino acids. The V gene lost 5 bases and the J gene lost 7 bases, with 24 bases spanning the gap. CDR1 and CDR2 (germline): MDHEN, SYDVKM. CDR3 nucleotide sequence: TGTGCCAGCAGTGCCTCTCTCTTCAGGGCGAGTGGAAATGAGCAGTTCTTC. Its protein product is CASSASLFRASGNEQFF. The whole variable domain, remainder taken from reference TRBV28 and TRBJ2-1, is DVKVTQSSRYLVKRTGEKVFLECVQDMDHENMFWYRQDPGLGLRLIYFSYDVKMKEKGDIPEGYSVSREKKERFSLILESASTNQTSMYLCASSASLFRASGNEQFFGPGTRLTVL.

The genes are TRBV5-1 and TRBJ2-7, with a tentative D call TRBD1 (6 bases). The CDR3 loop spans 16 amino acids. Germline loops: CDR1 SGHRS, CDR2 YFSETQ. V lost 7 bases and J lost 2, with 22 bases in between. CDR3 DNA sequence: TGCGCCAGCTCAGTCGGCCCGCGACAGGCAACCTACGAGCAGTACTTC. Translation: CASSVGPRQATYEQYF.

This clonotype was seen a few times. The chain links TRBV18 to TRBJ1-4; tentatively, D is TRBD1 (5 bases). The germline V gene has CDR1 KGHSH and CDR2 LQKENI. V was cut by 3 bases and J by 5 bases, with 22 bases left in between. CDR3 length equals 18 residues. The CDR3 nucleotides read TGTGCCAGCTCACCGGATGAGACAGCCCCAAAGGCGAATGAAAAACTGTTTTTT. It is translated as CASSPDETAPKANEKLFF.

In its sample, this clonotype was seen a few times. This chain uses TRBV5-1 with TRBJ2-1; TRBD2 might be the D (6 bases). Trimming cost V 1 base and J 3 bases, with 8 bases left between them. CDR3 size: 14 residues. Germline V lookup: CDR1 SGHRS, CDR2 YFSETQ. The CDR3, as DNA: TGCGCCAGCAGCTTGACCGGGGGCTACAATGAGCAGTTCTTC. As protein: CASSLTGGYNEQFF.

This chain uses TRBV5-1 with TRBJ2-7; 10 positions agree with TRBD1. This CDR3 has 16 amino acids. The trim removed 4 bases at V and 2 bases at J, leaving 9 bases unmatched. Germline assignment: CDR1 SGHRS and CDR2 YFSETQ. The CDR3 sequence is CASSPGGQGGAYEQYF. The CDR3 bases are TGCGCCAGCAGCCCCGGCGGACAGGGGGGGGCCTACGAGCAGTACTTC.

CDR3 coding DNA: TGTGCCAGCAGCCGGGACAGGGGAAGCTATGGCTACACCTTC. It codes for CASSRDRGSYGYTF. The V and J genes are TRBV7-2 and TRBJ1-2; the match to TRBD1 covers 10 bases. The CDR3 has 14 residues. Trimming cost V 5 bases and J 4 bases; bases outside gene matches: 4. CDR1 is SGHTA and CDR2 is FQGNSA in the germline V gene.

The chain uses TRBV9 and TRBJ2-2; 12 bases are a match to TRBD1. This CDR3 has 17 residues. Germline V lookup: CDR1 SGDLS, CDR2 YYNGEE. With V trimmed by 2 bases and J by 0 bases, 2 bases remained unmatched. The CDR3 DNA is TGTGCCAGCAGCGTCCGGGACAGGGGGCCGAACACCGGGGAGCTGTTTTTT. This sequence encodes CASSVRDRGPNTGELFF. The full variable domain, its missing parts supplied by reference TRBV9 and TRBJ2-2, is DSGVTQTPKHLITATGQRVTLRCSPRSGDLSVYWYQQSLDQGLQFLIQYYNGEERAKGNILERFSAQQFPDLHSELNLSSLELGDSALYFCASSVRDRGPNTGELFFGEGSRLTVL.

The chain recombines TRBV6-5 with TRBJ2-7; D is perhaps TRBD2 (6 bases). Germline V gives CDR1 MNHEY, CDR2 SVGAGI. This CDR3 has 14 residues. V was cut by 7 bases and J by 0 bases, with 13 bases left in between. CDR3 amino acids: CASTRDGSSYEQYF. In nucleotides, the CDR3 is TGTGCCAGCACCCGGGACGGGAGCTCCTACGAGCAGTACTTC.

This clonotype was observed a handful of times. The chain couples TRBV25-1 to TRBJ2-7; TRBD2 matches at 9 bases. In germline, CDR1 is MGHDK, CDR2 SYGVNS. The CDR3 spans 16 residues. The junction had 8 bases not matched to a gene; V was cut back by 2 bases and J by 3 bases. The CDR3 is CASSEIRASGVYEQYF. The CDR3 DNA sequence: TGTGCCAGCAGTGAAATAAGGGCTAGCGGGGTCTACGAGCAGTACTTC.

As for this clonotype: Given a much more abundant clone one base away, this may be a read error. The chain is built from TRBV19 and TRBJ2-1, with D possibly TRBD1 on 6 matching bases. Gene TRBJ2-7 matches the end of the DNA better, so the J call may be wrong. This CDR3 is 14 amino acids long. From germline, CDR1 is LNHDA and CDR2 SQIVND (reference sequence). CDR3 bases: TGTGCCAGTAGTATGCCCTCAGGGGCTAATGAGCAGTACTTC. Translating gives CASSMPSGANEQYF.

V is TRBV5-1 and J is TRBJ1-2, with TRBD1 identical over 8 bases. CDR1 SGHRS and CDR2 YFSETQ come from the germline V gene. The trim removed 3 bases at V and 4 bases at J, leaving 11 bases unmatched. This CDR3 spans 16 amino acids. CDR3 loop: CASSWDGQGALYGYTF. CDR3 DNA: TGCGCCAGCAGCTGGGACGGGCAGGGGGCCCTCTATGGCTACACCTTC.

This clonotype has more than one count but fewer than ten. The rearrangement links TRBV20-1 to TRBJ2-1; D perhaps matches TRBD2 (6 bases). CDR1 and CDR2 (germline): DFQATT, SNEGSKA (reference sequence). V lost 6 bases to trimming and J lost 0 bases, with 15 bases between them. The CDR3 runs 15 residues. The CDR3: CSANPAGASYNEQFF. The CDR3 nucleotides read TGCAGTGCCAACCCAGCGGGCGCCTCCTACAATGAGCAGTTCTTC.

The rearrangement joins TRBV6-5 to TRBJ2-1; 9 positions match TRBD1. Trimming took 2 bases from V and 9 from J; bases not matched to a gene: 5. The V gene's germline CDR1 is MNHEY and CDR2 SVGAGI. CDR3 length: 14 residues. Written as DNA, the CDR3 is TGTGCCAGCAGTTACGGGGACAGGGTAGGTGAGCAGTTCTTC. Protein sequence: CASSYGDRVGEQFF.

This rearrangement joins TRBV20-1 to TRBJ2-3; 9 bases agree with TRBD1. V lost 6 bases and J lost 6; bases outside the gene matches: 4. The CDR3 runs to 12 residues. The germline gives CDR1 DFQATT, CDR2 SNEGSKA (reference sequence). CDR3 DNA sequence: TGCAGTGCAAGGACAGGGGTGGATACGCAGTATTTT. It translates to CSARTGVDTQYF.

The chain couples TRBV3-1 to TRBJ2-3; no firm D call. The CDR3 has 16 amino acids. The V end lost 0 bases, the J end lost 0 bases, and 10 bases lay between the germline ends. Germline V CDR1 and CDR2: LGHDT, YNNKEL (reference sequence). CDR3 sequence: CASSQDRSGSTDTQYF. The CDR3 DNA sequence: TGTGCCAGCAGCCAAGATAGGTCAGGAAGCACAGATACGCAGTATTTT.

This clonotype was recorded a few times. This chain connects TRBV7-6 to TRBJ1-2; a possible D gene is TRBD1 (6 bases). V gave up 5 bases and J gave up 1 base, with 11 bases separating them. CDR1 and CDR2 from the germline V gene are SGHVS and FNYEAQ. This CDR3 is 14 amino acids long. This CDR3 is CASSLGGLNYGYTF. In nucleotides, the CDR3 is TGTGCCAGCAGCCTGGGGGGCCTTAACTATGGCTACACCTTC.

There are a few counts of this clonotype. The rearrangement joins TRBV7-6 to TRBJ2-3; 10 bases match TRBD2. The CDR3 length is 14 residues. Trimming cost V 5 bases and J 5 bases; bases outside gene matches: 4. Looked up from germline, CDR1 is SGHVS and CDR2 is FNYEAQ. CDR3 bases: TGTGCCAGCAGCGCTAGCGGGAGAGAAGATACGCAGTATTTT. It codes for CASSASGREDTQYF.

CDR3 DNA sequence: TGCGCCAGCAGCAGTCAACAGGGGTCTGGGGCCAACGTCCTGACTTTC. Its translation is CASSSQQGSGANVLTF. The chain links TRBV5-1 to TRBJ2-6; 7 nucleotides align to TRBD1. Germline loops: CDR1 SGHRS, CDR2 YFSETQ. V shed 4 bases and J 1 base; nucleotides not matched to a gene: 5. The CDR3 runs to 16 residues.

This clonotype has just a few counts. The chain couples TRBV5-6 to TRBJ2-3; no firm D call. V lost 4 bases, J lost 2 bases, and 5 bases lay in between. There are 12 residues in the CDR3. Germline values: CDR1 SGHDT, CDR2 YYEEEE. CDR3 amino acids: CASSTNTDTQYF. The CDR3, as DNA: TGTGCCAGCAGCACCAACACAGATACGCAGTATTTT.

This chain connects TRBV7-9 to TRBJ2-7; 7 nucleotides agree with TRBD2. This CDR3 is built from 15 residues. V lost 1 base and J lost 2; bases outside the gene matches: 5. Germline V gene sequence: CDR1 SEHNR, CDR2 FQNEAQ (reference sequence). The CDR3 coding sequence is TGTGCCAGCAGCTTAGAGCTCGCGGGAGCCTACGAGCAGTACTTC. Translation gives CASSLELAGAYEQYF.

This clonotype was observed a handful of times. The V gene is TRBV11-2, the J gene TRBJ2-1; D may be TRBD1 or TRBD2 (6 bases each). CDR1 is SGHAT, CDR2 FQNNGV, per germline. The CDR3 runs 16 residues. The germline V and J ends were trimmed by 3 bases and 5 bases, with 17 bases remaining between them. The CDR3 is CASSFGGQGPDNEQFF. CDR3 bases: TGTGCCAGCAGCTTCGGGGGCCAGGGCCCCGACAATGAGCAGTTCTTC.

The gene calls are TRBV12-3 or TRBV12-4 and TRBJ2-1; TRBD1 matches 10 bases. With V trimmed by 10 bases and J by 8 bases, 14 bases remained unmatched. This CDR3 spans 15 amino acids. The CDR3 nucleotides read TGTGCCACCTCAGGGTGGGACAGGGGACTGGATGAGCAGTTCTTC. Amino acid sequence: CATSGWDRGLDEQFF.

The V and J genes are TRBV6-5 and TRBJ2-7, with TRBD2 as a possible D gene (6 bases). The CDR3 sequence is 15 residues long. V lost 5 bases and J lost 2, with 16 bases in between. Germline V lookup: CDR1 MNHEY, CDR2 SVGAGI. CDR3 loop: CASSQGGGSTYEQYF. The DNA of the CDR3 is TGTGCCAGCAGTCAAGGTGGAGGGAGTACCTACGAGCAGTACTTC.

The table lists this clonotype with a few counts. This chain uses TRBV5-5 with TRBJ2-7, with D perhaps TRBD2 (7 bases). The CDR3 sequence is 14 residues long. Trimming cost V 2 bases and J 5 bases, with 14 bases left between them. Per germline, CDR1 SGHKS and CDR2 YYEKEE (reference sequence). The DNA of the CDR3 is TGTGCCAGCAGCTTCCTTGGGGGGGCCAACGAGCAGTACTTC. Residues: CASSFLGGANEQYF.

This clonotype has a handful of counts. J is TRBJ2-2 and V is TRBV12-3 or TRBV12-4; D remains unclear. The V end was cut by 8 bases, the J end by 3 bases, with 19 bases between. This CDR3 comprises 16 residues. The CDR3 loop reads CASHSTVGFHTGELFF. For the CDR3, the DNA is TGTGCCAGCCACTCGACGGTAGGGTTCCACACCGGGGAGCTGTTTTTT.

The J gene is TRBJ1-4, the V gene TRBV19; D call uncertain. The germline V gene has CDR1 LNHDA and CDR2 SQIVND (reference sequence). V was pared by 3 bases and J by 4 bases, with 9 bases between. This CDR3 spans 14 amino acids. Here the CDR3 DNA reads TGTGCCAGTAGTATGGGAGGGATTAATGAAAAACTGTTTTTT. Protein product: CASSMGGINEKLFF.